This T cell receptor (beta chain) comes out of a study of blood T cell repertoires in COVID-19. Study at large: Acute and convalescent COVID-19 specimens originated in the United States, Italy and Spain. T cells, B-cell-depleted T cells, or PBMCs supplied cDNA or gDNA.

The J segment lost 13 bases and the V segment lost 6 bases, leaving 14 bases of the junction unmatched. This CDR3 comprises 14 residues. Germline-derived CDR1 and CDR2 are MNHEY and SVGAGI. Enrolled during active infection, Seattle patients were then followed longitudinally. Methods used by the authors: Amplification with reference gene primers provided the estimates of nucleated cell counts. Clones were read by immunoSEQ multiplex PCR, and TCRdb kept only the in-frame ones, dropping some. That table gives V, J and clone size, and the DNA gave D and trimming. This table holds 200,000 to 250,000 clones, about 93% found once.

The chain combines TRBV6-5 with TRBJ2-2; 7 positions agree with TRBD1. This clonotype originated in a man in his 60s with COVID-19, enrolled during active disease. Sequenced: peripheral blood. The CDR3 DNA reads TGTGCCAGCAGACCCGACAGGGTGATTGCTCGGCTGTTTTTT. Its translation: CASRPDRVIARLFF.